This record covers a single T cell receptor beta chain. Its antigen is currently unknown. Other DNA sequences in the same sample also yield this CDR3. Every isolated RNA sample was fully reverse transcribed, so sequencing captured expressed TCRB transcripts. Clones were read by immunoSEQ multiplex PCR, and TCRdb kept only the in-frame ones, dropping some. The sample records over 600,000 clones, approximately 13% being singletons. The sample belongs to a study of beta chain features in type 1 diabetes. Study-level points and caveats: People with Type 1 diabetes carried modestly yet significantly shorter TCRB CDR3s in all four CD4+ subsets. Patients' naive, central memory and Treg TCRB repertoires seemed closer to one another than those of healthy donors. The study left unresolved whether HLA type influences TCRB rearrangement.

The collection from each donor was one heparinised blood draw averaging about 110 mL. Trimming removed 1 base at V and 6 bases at J, with 8 bases between. The CDR3 sequence is 13 residues long. CDR1 is LGHNA, CDR2 YSLEER, per germline. V usage is TRBV4-3 and J usage is TRBJ2-3; D is ambiguous. The TCR comes from a man aged 30-40 years with type 1 diabetes. Sequenced: naive CD4+ T cells from blood. The CDR3 DNA is TGCGCCAGCAGCCAAGGCCTCTCTGATACGCAGTATTTT. Protein: CASSQGLSDTQYF.